The rows below give T cell receptor beta chains drawn from one sample of a study of PD-1 blockade in classical Hodgkin lymphoma. The table came from immunoSEQ multiplex PCR; TCRdb's copy has only in-frame clones and leaves some out. The data hold over 25,000 clones, with more than 75% observed a single time. The sequences come from peripheral blood mononuclear cells (PBMCs), collected at baseline. The receptor source for this set is a human donor with classical Hodgkin lymphoma. The conserved cysteine and the conserved F or W are not part of the CDR3 here. The D gene is left open where the match is weak.

>TRBD1|TRBV7-8|TRBJ2-2
ASSFLDRGTGELF
>-|TRBV5-4|TRBJ2-1
ASSLLGANEQF
>-|TRBV5-1|TRBJ2-3
ASSPLGQSTDTQY
>-|TRBV10-1|TRBJ1-3
ARSQQGIVQNTIY
>-|TRBV19|TRBJ1-1
ASSLQKTSIMNTEAF
>TRBD2|TRBV7-9|TRBJ2-5
ASSTPRGGRETQY
>-|TRBV19|TRBJ1-1
ASRVDGSLAF
>-|TRBV7-2|TRBJ1-2
ASSLDGLERGYT
>TRBD2|TRBV28|TRBJ2-5
ASSSLAGGKETQY
>TRBD1|TRBV7-8|TRBJ2-5
ASSLARGRVETQY
>-|TRBV5-1|TRBJ1-3
ASSLNSQSGNTIY
>TRBD1|TRBV19|TRBJ1-1
ARTLSGTGGGYTEAF
>TRBD1|TRBV19|TRBJ1-2
ASSIAFGQGYYGYT
>-|TRBV9|TRBJ1-6
ASSEAGDNSPLH
>TRBD1|TRBV5-1|TRBJ2-7
ASGQGTTYEQY
>TRBD1|TRBV5-1|TRBJ2-3
ASSLIGQGTDTQY